This entry describes one TCR beta chain. The antigen is not known. TEMRA cells were FACS-enriched, with CD8+ and CD4+ T cells isolated negatively. The CDR3 runs to 14 residues. Germline V gives CDR1 MNHEY, CDR2 SVGAGI. V lost 6 bases, J lost 2 bases, and 11 bases lay in between. Random-hexamer reverse transcription was applied to about 0.5 to 1 ug RNA. TCRdb re-derived calls from the immunoSEQ multiplex PCR reads in MiXCR, one entry per CDR3 protein. Of under 80,000 distinct CDR3 sequences listed, 93% are singletons. This entry comes from a study of CD8 T cells in Susac syndrome. Study background: There were six sequenced Susac syndrome patients with active disease and roughly 8 in remission. Notes on the study in general: Clonal expansion was not seen in any Susac syndrome CD4+ T cell repertoire. Individuals included in the TCR sequencing and HLA analysis were acknowledged by the study to be relatively few in number.

The receptor was derived from a human donor with Susac syndrome. Material: CD4+ T cells from PBMCs. The rearrangement links TRBV6-5 to TRBJ1-3; D is undetermined. The CDR3 spells CASRGLAPGNTIYF. The CDR3 DNA follows: TGTGCCAGCAGAGGGTTAGCCCCTGGAAACACCATATATTTT.